What follows is one TCR beta chain and its context. The antigen it recognizes is unknown. No much larger clone exists at a distance of one base, and base qualities are not known. Library preparation used the immunoSEQ multiplex PCR assay. The multiplex PCR relied on a mix of 60 forward primers for TCR Vbeta segments and 13 reverse primers for TCR Jbeta segments. A multiplex PCR assay on genomic DNA amplified the CDR3 region of rearranged TCR beta genes. The Illumina HiSeq System was used to sequence the amplified TCR beta libraries as 87-base-pair reads. The authors processed their data as follows. In a later analysis, tens of millions of unique TCR beta chains were counted across the 500 to 850 repertoires, and approximately 11 million of these chains were shared by at least two donors. Raw reads were error-corrected and collapsed into unique sequences by a nearest-neighbor algorithm in which closely related sequences were merged to remove PCR and sequencing errors. CDR3 sequences were aligned to IMGT reference sequences to assign V, D and J gene segments. For a sequence to be retained, at least a six-nucleotide match to both a V gene segment and a J gene segment was required. A rearrangement was called productive if the CDR3 had no stop codons and remained in frame with V and J, and every other rearrangement was called non-productive. CDR3 was defined by IMGT convention, running from the second conserved V-encoded cysteine to the conserved J-encoded phenylalanine. The earlier analysis of about 560 of the donors excluded any sequence lacking an unambiguous match to a single V gene segment. An earlier analysis of just under 600 of the donors called V segments functional above 56.7% productive rearrangements and segregating when the between-donor standard deviation exceeded 5%. A statistical classification framework was developed to diagnose cytomegalovirus status using the catalog of TCR beta chain sequences. In a later analysis, TCR nucleotide sequences were compared against IMGT/GENE-DB human TR gene sequences so that V and J genes could be assigned. In a later analysis, CDR3 sequences and most-parsimonious VDJ recombination scenarios were assigned using the TCRdist pipeline. In a later analysis, every TCR beta chain was defined by the combination of its CDR3 amino acid sequence and its V-gene family, and reads without a unique V-gene family were dropped. To address suspected cross-contamination and a sequencing artifact, a later analysis removed a few hundred highly shared, low-generation-probability nucleotide sequences. In a later analysis, a clonal expansion index was calculated for each public chain from normalized within-repertoire ranks of inferred template counts. In a later analysis, generation probabilities were computed with a VDJ recombination model fitted to out-of-frame rearrangements, and the resulting probabilities were checked against IGoR. Hypergeometric tests were used in a later analysis to score TCR-TCR, TCR-HLA and TCR-CMV co-occurrence, with a repertoire-size bias correction applied to the TCR pairs. A later analysis estimated false discovery rates by permuting HLA or CMV assignments 20 times. In a later analysis, co-occurring TCRs were grouped using DBSCAN, with TCRdist sequence similarity added in when clustering inside HLA-allele-positive subsets. Co-occurrence clustering excluded repertoires with fewer than 30,000 or more than 120,000 public chains, plus five with anomalous nucleotide sharing. TCRdb's version of the immuneACCESS table is confined to in-frame rearrangements and falls short of the full clone set. An unresolved V gene accounts for under half of the shortfall where checked; the remainder is of unknown origin. That table is the source of V, J and clone size, and D and trimming were worked out from the DNA. This sample holds about 90,000 clones; about two thirds were observed only once. Under 25% of the sample is held by the ten biggest clonotypes.

This specimen comes from a study of cytomegalovirus exposure and HLA in healthy donors (dated by TCRdb to about 2017). Study-level background: In an earlier analysis of 550 to 750 of the donors, roughly 300 Gb of sequence data and some 120 million unique TCR beta sequences from roughly 190 million T cells were reported. The study aimed to test whether cataloging public T cell receptors could reveal signatures of past pathogen exposure. Using immunosequencing, the study profiled T cell repertoires from about 620 subjects and related those repertoires to cytomegalovirus serostatus. An earlier analysis of several hundred of the donors used high-throughput TCR beta sequencing to judge whether each TCR beta V gene segment behaved as functional or pseudogenic. All discovery cohort repertoires had been generated using a single sequencing platform. Rather than drawing on any new phenotypic data, the later analysis identified candidate immune exposures from TCR beta sequences and the way those sequences occurred across donors. High-throughput TCR immunosequencing, statistical association of individual TCRs with disease status, and machine learning were combined to predict cytomegalovirus infection status. The number of donors typed differed by locus, with about 629-640 for A, B, C, DRB1 and DQB1, roughly 550 for DQA1, some 570 for DPA1, and 400 to 490 for DPB1. Because of strong linkage in the cohort, four to six DR-DQ haplotypes were treated as single units for association and clustering. The genetic ancestry cluster associated with self-reported Caucasian donors included over 65% of the roughly 400 genotyped donors. In a later genetic analysis, genome-wide SNP genotypes for about 55% of the 666 donors were used, and that subset was treated as a discovery cohort. A later analysis re-analyzed previously published TCR beta repertoires from about 730 donors and added high-resolution HLA genotyping to study TCR occurrence patterns. HLA typing included class I and class II loci at four-digit resolution. Among about 370 genotyped donors of the cohort, an average of approximately 240,000 unique TCR beta nucleotide sequences was sequenced per donor, of which about 18% were non-productive. In addition to the first cohort of 500 to 850 subjects, a separate validation cohort of 120 different subjects was used. Donor age, sex, ethnicity and CMV serostatus were collected together with the repertoire data. Around 300 gigabases of sequencing data and tens of millions of unique TCR sequences were included in an early release covering under 650 HLA-typed donors. General study outcomes and caveats: A later analysis reported that several top co-occurrence clusters appeared linked to parvovirus B19, influenza, CMV and Epstein-Barr virus. The classifier was reported to diagnose cytomegalovirus status with high specificity and sensitivity in both the original and validation cohorts. The cohort was sequenced for TCR beta chains only, and without alpha or paired-chain data the features that could be detected were limited. A further reported finding was that TCR beta sequences accurately predicted the HLA-A and HLA-B alleles for most subjects in the first cohort. The authors suggested that the approach could potentially be extended to other disease states and immunological phenotypes. Assigning TCR associations to individual alleles was difficult when HLA alleles, especially DR and DQ, strongly co-occurred. The 87-base-pair reads could not distinguish some IMGT-functional V segments, including TRBV6-2 and TRBV6-3, so those segments were excluded. A later genetic analysis reported fewer N-insertions in productive TCRs among donors in an Asian-associated ancestry cluster than the roughly 620-donor mean. In a later analysis, HLA-associated TCR beta chains showed more clonal expansion and lower generation probabilities than non-associated chains that were equally common. Three of the identified cytomegalovirus-associated TCR beta chains were confirmed in vitro to be specific for cytomegalovirus antigens. Presence/absence analyses assumed roughly uniform sequencing depth across donors, an assumption that may not hold. A total of roughly 160 TCR beta chains were listed by the study as associated with cytomegalovirus. Across donors, most TCR sequences were observed very rarely, whereas some public TCRs were present in many individuals. In a later analysis, the rate of TCR association differed among HLA loci, with DRB1 alleles having the most associated TCRs and HLA-C alleles having the fewest. Correlated functional status among segregating V segments might be attributable to linkage disequilibrium, but an unknown experimental factor could not be ruled out. In an earlier analysis of roughly 500 of the donors, most TCR beta V segments appeared in productive rearrangements about 90% or about 30% of the time, broadly matching IMGT annotations. Because HLA typing was unavailable for some donors at each locus, only the typed subset was used in association tests. In a later genetic analysis, a missense DCLRE1C variant was associated with V-gene and J-gene trimming of TCR beta chains, and the association was replicated in an independent cohort. Most CMV-associated TCR beta chains appeared to be HLA-restricted in a later analysis, and the HLA associations seemed to be driven largely by CMV exposure. A cluster of highly shared sequence variants was judged likely to represent a technical artifact of the sequencing pipeline. Around 16 rarely observed V segments, including chromosome 9 orphons, were excluded from the earlier analysis of just under 600 of the donors because counts were too low. The only immune exposure information available for the cohort was CMV serostatus. In a later analysis, more than 15,000 TCR beta sequences were associated with specific HLA alleles at a false discovery rate of 0.05.

The cohort consisted of some 730 healthy bone marrow donors. At the time of sampling, every cohort member was nominally healthy, though immune exposures that went unrecorded were likely present. The donor tested CMV seropositive, placing the donor among the 310 or so seropositive members of the cohort. A peripheral blood sample was collected from each donor, and TCR beta sequencing was performed on peripheral blood mononuclear cells. The Qiagen DNeasy Blood Extraction Kit was used to extract genomic DNA from the blood cell samples. In the germline V gene, CDR1 corresponds to KGHSH and CDR2 to LQKENI. The CDR3 runs 16 amino acids, cysteine and phenylalanine included. The sequence is cut down to CDR3 DNA, 48 bases in frame from base 1. V and J are truncated by 1 base and 6 bases respectively, leaving an intervening sequence of 15 bases.

The TCR was taken from a woman aged 50 to 60 in good health and CMV-seropositive. Rearrangement joined TRBV18 to TRBJ2-2; TRBD2 might be the D gene, on 6 matching bases. Sequenced material: PBMCs. The CDR3 region reads CASSPLGGAIAGELFF. The base sequence is TGTGCCAGCTCACCACTTGGCGGGGCAATCGCCGGGGAGCTGTTTTTT.